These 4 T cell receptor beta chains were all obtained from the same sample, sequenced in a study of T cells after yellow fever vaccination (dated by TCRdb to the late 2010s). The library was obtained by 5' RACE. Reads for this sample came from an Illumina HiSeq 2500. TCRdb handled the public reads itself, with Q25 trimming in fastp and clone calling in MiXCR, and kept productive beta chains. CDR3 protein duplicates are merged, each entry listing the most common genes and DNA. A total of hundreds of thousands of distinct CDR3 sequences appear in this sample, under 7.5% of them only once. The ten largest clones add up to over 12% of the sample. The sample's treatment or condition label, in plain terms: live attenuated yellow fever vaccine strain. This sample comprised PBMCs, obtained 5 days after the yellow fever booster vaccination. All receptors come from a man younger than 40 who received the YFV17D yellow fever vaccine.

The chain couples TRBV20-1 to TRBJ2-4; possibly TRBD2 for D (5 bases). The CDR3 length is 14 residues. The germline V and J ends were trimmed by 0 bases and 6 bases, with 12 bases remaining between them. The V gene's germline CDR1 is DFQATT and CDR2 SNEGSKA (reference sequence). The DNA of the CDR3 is TGCAGTGCTAGAGACGAGGAAGGGAGAAACATTCAGTACTTC. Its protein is CSARDEEGRNIQYF.

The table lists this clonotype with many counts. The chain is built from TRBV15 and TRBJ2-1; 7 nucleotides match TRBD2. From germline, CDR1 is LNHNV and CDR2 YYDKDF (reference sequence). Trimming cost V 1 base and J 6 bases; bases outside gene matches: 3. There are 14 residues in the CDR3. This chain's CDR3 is CATSRVASGNEQFF. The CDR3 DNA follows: TGTGCCACCAGCAGAGTGGCTAGCGGCAATGAGCAGTTCTTC.

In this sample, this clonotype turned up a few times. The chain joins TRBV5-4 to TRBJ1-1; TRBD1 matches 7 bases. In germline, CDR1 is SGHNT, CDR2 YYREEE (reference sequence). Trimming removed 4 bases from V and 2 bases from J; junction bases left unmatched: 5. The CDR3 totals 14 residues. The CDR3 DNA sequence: TGTGCCAGCAGCCCCCGACAGGGTAACACTGAAGCTTTCTTT. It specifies CASSPRQGNTEAFF. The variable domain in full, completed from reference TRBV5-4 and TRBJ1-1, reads ETGVTQSPTHLIKTRGQQVTLRCSSQSGHNTVSWYQQALGQGPQFIFQYYREEENGRGNFPPRFSGLQFPNYSSELNVNALELDDSALYLCASSPRQGNTEAFFGQGTRLTVV.

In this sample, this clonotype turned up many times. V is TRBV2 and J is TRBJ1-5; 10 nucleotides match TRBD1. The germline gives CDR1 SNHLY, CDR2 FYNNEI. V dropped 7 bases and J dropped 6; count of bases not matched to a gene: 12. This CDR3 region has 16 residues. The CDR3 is CASKSEGQGLGQPQHF. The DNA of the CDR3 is TGTGCCAGCAAATCGGAGGGACAGGGGTTAGGTCAGCCCCAGCATTTT.